These 15 T cell receptor beta chains share one sample of origin, sequenced in a study of T cells after yellow fever vaccination. MiXCR, run by TCRdb on the 5' RACE reads, gives a single entry per CDR3 protein. Seen here are roughly 500,000 distinct CDR3 sequences, under 25% observed once, and the top ten hold 13% to 15%. Material: PBMCs, obtained 15 days after the yellow fever booster vaccination. These receptors came from a man younger than 45 who received the YFV17D yellow fever vaccine.

The rearrangement uses TRBV7-2 and TRBJ1-5, with unresolved D. Germline V gene sequence: CDR1 SGHTA, CDR2 FQGNSA. Trimming stripped 4 bases from V and 6 bases from J, with 13 bases between. The CDR3 runs to 14 residues. In DNA, the CDR3 is TGTGCCAGCAGCTCCAAAATCGGAGGTCAGCCCCAGCATTTT. Its translation is CASSSKIGGQPQHF.

This clonotype has only a few counts. The J gene is TRBJ2-7, the V gene TRBV12-3 or TRBV12-4, with D possibly called TRBD1 or TRBD2 (5 bases each). The CDR3 extends over 13 amino acids. The germline V and J ends were trimmed by 8 bases and 5 bases, with 16 bases remaining between them. CDR3 amino acids: CASRGPTFHEQYF. As DNA, the CDR3 is TGTGCCAGCCGGGGACCGACTTTTCACGAGCAGTACTTC.

This clonotype was counted only a few times. This chain joins TRBV29-1 and TRBJ2-5, with 9 bases lining up with TRBD2. Germline loops: CDR1 SQVTM, CDR2 ANQGSEA. CDR3 length: 17 residues. Unmatched junction bases numbered 14, after V lost 1 base and J lost 5 bases. The CDR3 DNA sequence: TGCAGCGTTGAAGGTCTAGCCGGGACTAGCTCTGGGGAGACCCAGTACTTC. It codes for CSVEGLAGTSSGETQYF.

V usage is TRBV12-3 or TRBV12-4 and J usage is TRBJ2-5, with D possibly TRBD1 on 6 matching bases. Trimming took off 6 bases at V and 2 bases at J, with 13 bases between the two ends. The CDR3 runs 14 residues. In DNA form, the CDR3 reads TGTGCCAGCAGACCCGGGACAACTCAAGAGACCCAGTACTTC. This translates into CASRPGTTQETQYF.

The chain recombines TRBV9 with TRBJ2-7; D might be TRBD2 (5 bases). The CDR3 is 15 amino acids. Germline lookup yields CDR1 SGDLS and CDR2 YYNGEE. Trimming cost V 0 bases and J 0 bases, with 10 bases left between them. CDR3: CASSVGNAGSYEQYF. DNA for the CDR3: TGTGCCAGCAGCGTAGGTAACGCGGGCTCCTACGAGCAGTACTTC. The variable domain in full, completed from reference TRBV9 and TRBJ2-7, reads DSGVTQTPKHLITATGQRVTLRCSPRSGDLSVYWYQQSLDQGLQFLIQYYNGEERAKGNILERFSAQQFPDLHSELNLSSLELGDSALYFCASSVGNAGSYEQYFGPGTRLTVT.

This clonotype was detected a few times. The V call is TRBV7-2, the J call TRBJ1-3; D not certain. Looked up from germline, CDR1 is SGHTA and CDR2 is FQGNSA. V was clipped by 2 bases and J by 2 bases, with 7 bases between them. This CDR3 region has 14 residues. The CDR3 bases are TGTGCCAGCAGCTTATTGGCAGCTGGAAACACCATATATTTT. As protein: CASSLLAAGNTIYF.

V gene TRBV4-3 combines with J gene TRBJ2-2, with D possibly called TRBD1 or TRBD2 (6 bases each). Between the trimmed V and J ends, which lost 5 bases and 4 bases, there was a span of 17 bases. Germline-derived CDR1 and CDR2 are LGHNA and YSLEER. This CDR3 is 16 amino acids long. This chain's CDR3 is CASSILGGVGTGELFF. CDR3 coding DNA: TGCGCCAGCAGCATCCTCGGGGGCGTCGGCACCGGGGAGCTGTTTTTT.

The chain is built from TRBV20-1 and TRBJ1-2; 7 positions agree with TRBD1. V lost 6 bases and J lost 2; bases outside the gene matches: 6. Germline V lookup: CDR1 DFQATT, CDR2 SNEGSKA (reference sequence). This CDR3 contains 13 residues. CDR3 DNA sequence: TGCAGTGCCGAAGACAGGGCGAACTATGGCTACACCTTC. This sequence encodes CSAEDRANYGYTF.

A single count supports this clonotype. This chain uses TRBV9 with TRBJ2-1; D may be TRBD2 (5 bases). V was trimmed by 4 bases and J by 8 bases, leaving 22 bases between them. The length of the CDR3 is 16 residues. Germline V gene data show CDR1 as SGDLS and CDR2 as YYNGEE. CDR3 sequence: CASSTLEGGMLDEQFF. Written as DNA, the CDR3 is TGTGCCAGCAGCACCCTTGAGGGTGGTATGTTGGATGAGCAGTTCTTC.

This clonotype has just a few counts. The rearrangement links TRBV29-1 to TRBJ1-4; no firm D call. Trimming took 3 bases from V and 11 from J, leaving 13 bases between them. This CDR3 has 12 residues. From germline, CDR1 is SQVTM and CDR2 ANQGSEA. The DNA of the CDR3 is TGCAGCGTTGACGAGGATTCGGGGAAACTGTTTTTT. Amino acids: CSVDEDSGKLFF.

In regard to this clonotype: A read error is likely, as this CDR3 ends without the conserved phenylalanine or tryptophan. The chain combines TRBV7-2 with TRBJ1-4, with a weak D call TRBD1 (5 bases). Trimming took 2 bases from V and 10 from J, leaving 17 bases between them. This CDR3 is built from 15 residues. The germline gives CDR1 SGHTA, CDR2 FQGNSA. The CDR3 here is CASSLQETADGKLFS. The CDR3 DNA sequence: TGTGCCAGCAGCTTACAGGAGACAGCCGATGGAAAACTGTTTTCT.

J is TRBJ1-5 and V is TRBV5-6; 11 nucleotides match TRBD1. V shed 0 bases, J shed 7 bases, and the junction held 0 bases outside the gene matches. The CDR3 sequence is 14 residues long. Looked up from germline, CDR1 is SGHDT and CDR2 is YYEEEE. The CDR3 coding sequence is TGTGCCAGCAGCTTGGGGACAGGGGGCCAGCCCCAGCATTTT. It codes for CASSLGTGGQPQHF. The full variable domain, in which reference TRBV5-6 and TRBJ1-5 provide the parts outside the CDR3, is DAGVTQSPTHLIKTRGQQVTLRCSPKSGHDTVSWYQQALGQGPQFIFQYYEEEERQRGNFPDRFSGHQFPNYSSELNVNALLLGDSALYLCASSLGTGGQPQHFGDGTRLSIL.

The rearrangement joins TRBV20-1 to TRBJ2-5, with unresolved D. The V end lost 3 bases, the J end lost 1 base, and 9 bases lay between the germline ends. There are 13 residues in the CDR3. The germline V gene encodes CDR1 DFQATT and CDR2 SNEGSKA (reference sequence). The CDR3 DNA reads TGCAGTGCTAGTTTCCCACCCCAAGAGACCCAGTACTTC. This gives the protein CSASFPPQETQYF.

The CDR3 region is CSAGGQGGSYEQYF. CDR3 coding DNA: TGCAGTGCTGGGGGACAGGGGGGTTCCTACGAGCAGTACTTC. The rearrangement uses TRBV20-1 and TRBJ2-7; 11 bases are a match to TRBD1. Germline V lookup: CDR1 DFQATT, CDR2 SNEGSKA (reference sequence). J was trimmed by 1 base and V by 5 bases; bases with no gene match: 4. This CDR3 is built from 14 residues.

The chain employs TRBV12-3 or TRBV12-4 and TRBJ1-5, with D uncertain. V was shortened by 4 bases and J by 7 bases, with 8 bases between the two germline ends. This CDR3 is 12 amino acids long. The CDR3, as DNA: TGTGCCAGCAGTTCAATCCTCCAGCCCCAGCATTTT. It specifies CASSSILQPQHF.